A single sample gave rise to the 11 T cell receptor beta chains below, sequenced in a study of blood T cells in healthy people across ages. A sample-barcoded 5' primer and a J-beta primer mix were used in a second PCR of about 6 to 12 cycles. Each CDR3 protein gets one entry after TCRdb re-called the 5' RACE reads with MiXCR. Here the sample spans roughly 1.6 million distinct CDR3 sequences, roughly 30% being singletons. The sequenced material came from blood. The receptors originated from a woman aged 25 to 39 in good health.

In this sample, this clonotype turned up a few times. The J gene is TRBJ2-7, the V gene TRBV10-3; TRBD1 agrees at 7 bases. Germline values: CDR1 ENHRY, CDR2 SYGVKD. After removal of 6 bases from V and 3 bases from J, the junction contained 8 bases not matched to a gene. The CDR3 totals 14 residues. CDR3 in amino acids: CAISDHRGSYEQYF. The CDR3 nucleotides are TGTGCCATCAGCGACCACAGGGGTAGCTACGAGCAGTACTTC.

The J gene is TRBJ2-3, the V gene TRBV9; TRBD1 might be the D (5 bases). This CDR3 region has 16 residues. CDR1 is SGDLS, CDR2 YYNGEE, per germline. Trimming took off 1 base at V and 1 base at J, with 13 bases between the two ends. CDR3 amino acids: CASSVMSGIRTDTQYF. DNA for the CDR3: TGTGCCAGCAGCGTAATGTCAGGGATCCGCACAGATACGCAGTATTTT.

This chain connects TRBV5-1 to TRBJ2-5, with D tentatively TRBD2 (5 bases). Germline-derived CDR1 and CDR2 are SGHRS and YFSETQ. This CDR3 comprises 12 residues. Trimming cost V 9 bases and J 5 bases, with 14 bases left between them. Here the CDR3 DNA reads TGCGCCAACTCCCTCCCGGGGGAGACCCAGTACTTC. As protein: CANSLPGETQYF.

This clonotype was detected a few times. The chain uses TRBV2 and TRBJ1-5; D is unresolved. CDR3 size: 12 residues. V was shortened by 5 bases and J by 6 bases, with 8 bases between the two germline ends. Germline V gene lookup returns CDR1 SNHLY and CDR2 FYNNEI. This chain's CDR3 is CASSPATQPQHF. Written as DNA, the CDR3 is TGTGCCAGCAGTCCGGCGACTCAGCCCCAGCATTTT.

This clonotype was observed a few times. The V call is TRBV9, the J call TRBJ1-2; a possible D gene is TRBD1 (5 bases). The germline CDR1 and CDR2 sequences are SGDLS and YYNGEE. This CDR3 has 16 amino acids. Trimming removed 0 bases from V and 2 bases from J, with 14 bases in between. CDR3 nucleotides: TGTGCCAGCAGCGTAGCTCTGTGGACACCGAACTATGGCTACACCTTC. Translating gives CASSVALWTPNYGYTF.

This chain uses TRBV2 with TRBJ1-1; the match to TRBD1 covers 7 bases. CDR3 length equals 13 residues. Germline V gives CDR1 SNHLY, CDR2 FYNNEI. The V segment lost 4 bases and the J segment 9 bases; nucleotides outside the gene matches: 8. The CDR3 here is CASSALGGGKAFF. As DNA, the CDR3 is TGTGCCAGCAGTGCCCTTGGAGGGGGCAAAGCTTTCTTT.

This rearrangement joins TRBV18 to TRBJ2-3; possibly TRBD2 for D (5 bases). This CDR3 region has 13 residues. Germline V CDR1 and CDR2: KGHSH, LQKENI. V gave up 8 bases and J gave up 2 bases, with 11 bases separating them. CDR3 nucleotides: TGTGCCAGCGGACCGGGAAACACAGATACGCAGTATTTT. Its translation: CASGPGNTDTQYF. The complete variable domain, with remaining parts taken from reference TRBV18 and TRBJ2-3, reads NAGVMQNPRHLVRRRGQEARLRCSPMKGHSHVYWYRQLPEEGLKFMVYLQKENIIDESGMPKERFSAEFPKEGPSILRIQQVVRGDSAAYFCASGPGNTDTQYFGPGTRLTVL.

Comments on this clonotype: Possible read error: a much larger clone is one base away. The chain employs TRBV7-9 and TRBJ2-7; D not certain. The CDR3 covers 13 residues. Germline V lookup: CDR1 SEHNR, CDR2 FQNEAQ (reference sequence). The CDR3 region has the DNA TGTGCCAGCAGCCCAGTGTTCTCCTACGAGCGGTACTTC. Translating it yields CASSPVFSYERYF.

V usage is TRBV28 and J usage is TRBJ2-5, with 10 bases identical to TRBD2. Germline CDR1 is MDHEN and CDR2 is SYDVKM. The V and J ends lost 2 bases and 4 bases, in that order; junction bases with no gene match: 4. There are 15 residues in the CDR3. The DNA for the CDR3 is TGTGCCAGCAGTTTAACAAGACTAGCGGGAGAGACCCAGTACTTC. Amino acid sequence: CASSLTRLAGETQYF.

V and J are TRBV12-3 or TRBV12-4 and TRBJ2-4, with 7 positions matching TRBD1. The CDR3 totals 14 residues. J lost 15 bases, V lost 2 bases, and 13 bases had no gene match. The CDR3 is CASSLRSLQGPGYF. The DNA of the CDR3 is TGTGCCAGCAGTTTACGGTCGCTACAGGGGCCTGGGTACTTC.

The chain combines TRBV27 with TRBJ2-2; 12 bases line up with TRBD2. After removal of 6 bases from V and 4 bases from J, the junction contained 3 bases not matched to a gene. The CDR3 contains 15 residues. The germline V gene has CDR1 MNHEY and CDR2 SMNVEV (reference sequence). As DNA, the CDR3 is TGTGCCAGCAGGCTAGCGGGAGGGTCCACCGGGGAGCTGTTTTTT. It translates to CASRLAGGSTGELFF.